These 11 T cell receptor beta chains came from one sample sequenced in a study of blood T cells in healthy people across ages. With a J-beta primer mix and a sample-barcoded 5' primer, a second PCR ran about 7 to 11 cycles. One entry per CDR3 protein, called by TCRdb with MiXCR from the 5' RACE reads. The sample records approximately 850,000 distinct CDR3 sequences, roughly 64% being singletons. Source material: blood. These receptors originate from a man aged 25-45 years in good health.

The chain links TRBV5-1 to TRBJ2-3; D perhaps matches TRBD2 (7 bases). The CDR3 has 17 residues. V was clipped by 0 bases and J by 2 bases, with 16 bases between them. CDR1 is SGHRS and CDR2 is YFSETQ in the germline V gene. CDR3 coding DNA: TGCGCCAGCAGCTTGGCCCCAACGGGGGGCTCCACAGATACGCAGTATTTT. It yields the protein CASSLAPTGGSTDTQYF.

The V and J genes are TRBV21-1 and TRBJ2-7. TRBV21-1 corresponds to a pseudogene. This CDR3 has 11 amino acids. The CDR3 coding sequence is TGTGCCACCACCGCCGCCGCCGAGCAGTACTTC. It specifies CATTAAAEQYF.

The rearrangement joins TRBV5-1 to TRBJ2-5, with 8 positions matching TRBD2. This CDR3 region has 14 residues. Germline CDR1 and CDR2: SGHRS and YFSETQ. Unmatched junction bases numbered 7, after V lost 4 bases and J lost 5 bases. The CDR3 reads CASSIGGAVETQYF. Here the CDR3 DNA reads TGCGCCAGCAGCATCGGGGGGGCCGTGGAGACCCAGTACTTC.

This clonotype was observed a few times. CDR3 sequence: CASSPFGGRNHEQYF. The CDR3 nucleotides are TGTGCCAGCTCACCATTTGGGGGGCGCAACCACGAGCAGTACTTC. The rearrangement uses TRBV18 and TRBJ2-7; the D call may be TRBD1 or TRBD2 (6 bases each). The CDR3 consists of 15 residues. Germline V gene data show CDR1 as KGHSH and CDR2 as LQKENI. Between the trimmed V and J ends, which lost 2 bases and 5 bases, there was a span of 16 bases. Drawing the rest from reference TRBV18 and TRBJ2-7, the complete variable domain is NAGVMQNPRHLVRRRGQEARLRCSPMKGHSHVYWYRQLPEEGLKFMVYLQKENIIDESGMPKERFSAEFPKEGPSILRIQQVVRGDSAAYFCASSPFGGRNHEQYFGPGTRLTVT.

V and J are TRBV7-6 and TRBJ2-3; tentative D call: TRBD2 (5 bases). This CDR3 comprises 14 residues. Germline assignment: CDR1 SGHVS and CDR2 FNYEAQ. Trimming shortened V by 1 base and J by 6 bases, and 11 bases separated the two germline ends. The CDR3 DNA is TGTGCCAGCAGCTTAGTACTAGTTCCGGATACGCAGTATTTT. Translation gives CASSLVLVPDTQYF.

This clonotype was detected once. This rearrangement joins TRBV29-1 to TRBJ1-1; D gene uncertain. From germline, CDR1 is SQVTM and CDR2 ANQGSEA. This CDR3 is 12 amino acids long. Deletions cut 6 bases from V and 4 bases from J, with 12 bases between. The CDR3 is CSVRDWGTEAFF. The DNA for the CDR3 is TGCAGCGTGAGAGACTGGGGCACTGAAGCTTTCTTT.

The chain uses TRBV20-1 and TRBJ1-5; 7 nucleotides align to TRBD1. The J segment lost 4 bases and the V segment lost 0 bases, leaving 3 bases of the junction unmatched. Germline loops: CDR1 DFQATT, CDR2 SNEGSKA (reference sequence). This CDR3 has 14 residues. CDR3 residues: CSARDWDRNQPQHF. The CDR3 region has the DNA TGCAGTGCTAGAGATTGGGACAGAAATCAGCCCCAGCATTTT.

The chain carries TRBV20-1 and TRBJ2-3; TRBD1 matches at 8 bases. Germline CDR1 and CDR2: DFQATT and SNEGSKA (reference sequence). J was trimmed by 2 bases and V by 6 bases; bases with no gene match: 10. This CDR3 is 15 amino acids long. CDR3 sequence: CSAPKDRENTDTQYF. As DNA, the CDR3 is TGCAGTGCCCCAAAGGACAGGGAAAACACAGATACGCAGTATTTT.

The chain recombines TRBV5-8 with TRBJ2-3; 11 positions agree with TRBD1. The CDR3 runs to 15 residues. The trim removed 4 bases at V and 5 bases at J, leaving 6 bases unmatched. Per the germline V gene, CDR1 is SGHTS and CDR2 is YDEGEE. The CDR3 DNA reads TGTGCCAGCAGCCTCGGGACAGGGGGATTAGATACGCAGTATTTT. Amino acids: CASSLGTGGLDTQYF. Combining the CDR3 with reference TRBV5-8 and TRBJ2-3 gives the whole variable domain EAGVTQSPTHLIKTRGQQATLRCSPISGHTSVYWYQQALGLGLQFLLWYDEGEERNRGNFPPRFSGRQFPNYSSELNVNALELEDSALYLCASSLGTGGLDTQYFGPGTRLTVL.

The chain joins TRBV21-1 to TRBJ2-7; the D call of TRBD2 is as the table states it, not checked on the DNA. TRBV21-1 is a pseudogene locus. The CDR3 runs to 15 residues. The chain's CDR3 is CARAGPLTPPYEQYF. The CDR3 DNA reads as TGTGCCAGAGCTGGGCCCCTCACTCCCCCGTACGAGCAGTACTTC.

The rearrangement uses TRBV12-3 or TRBV12-4 and TRBJ1-2; tentative D call: TRBD1 (5 bases). V lost 5 bases, J lost 0 bases, and 10 bases lay in between. The CDR3 totals 14 residues. CDR3 coding DNA: TGTGCCAGCAGTAAACAGGCTCCTAACTATGGCTACACCTTC. It codes for CASSKQAPNYGYTF.